This T cell receptor (beta chain) was found in a study of T-cell memory formation after mild COVID-19. About the research overall: Among the donors, TCR clusters were largely specific to each donor.

From the 5' RACE reads, TCRdb called clonotypes with MiXCR, one entry per CDR3 protein. The sample has some 350,000 distinct CDR3 sequences, roughly 13% seen once. The CDR3 loop spans 15 amino acids. The V end lost 5 bases, the J end lost 3 bases, and 19 bases lay between the germline ends. Germline CDR1 DFQATT, CDR2 SNEGSKA (reference sequence). The V and J genes are TRBV20-1 and TRBJ1-1; maybe TRBD1 (6 bases). The sequenced sample was PBMCs or a T cell subset sorted from them (not recorded which). The receptor was derived from a man aged 18 to 29 who had mild COVID-19 (a few samples of this study predate the infection). Cell type and time point are not known. The CDR3 coding sequence is TGCAGTGCTTTCCCCGGGACAAAGGGGTACACTGAAGCTTTCTTT. Translation gives CSAFPGTKGYTEAFF.